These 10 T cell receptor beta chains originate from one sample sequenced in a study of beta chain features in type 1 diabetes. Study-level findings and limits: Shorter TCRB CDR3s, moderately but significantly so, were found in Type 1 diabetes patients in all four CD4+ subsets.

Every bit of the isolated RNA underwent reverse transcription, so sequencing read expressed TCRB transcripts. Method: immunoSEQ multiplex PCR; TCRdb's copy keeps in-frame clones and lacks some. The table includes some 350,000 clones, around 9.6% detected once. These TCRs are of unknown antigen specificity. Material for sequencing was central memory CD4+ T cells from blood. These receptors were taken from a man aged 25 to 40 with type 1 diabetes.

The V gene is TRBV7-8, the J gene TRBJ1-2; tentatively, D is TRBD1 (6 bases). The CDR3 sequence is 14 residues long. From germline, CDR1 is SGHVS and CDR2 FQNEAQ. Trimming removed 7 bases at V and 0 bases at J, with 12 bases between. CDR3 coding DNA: TGTGCCAGCAACCCCACAGGGACTAACTATGGCTACACCTTC. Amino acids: CASNPTGTNYGYTF.

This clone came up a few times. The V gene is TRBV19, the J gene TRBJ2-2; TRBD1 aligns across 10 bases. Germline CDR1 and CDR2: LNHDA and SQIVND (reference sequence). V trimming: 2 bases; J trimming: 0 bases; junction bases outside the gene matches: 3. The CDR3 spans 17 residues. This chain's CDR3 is CASSIRTGGPNTGELFF. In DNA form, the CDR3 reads TGTGCCAGTAGTATAAGGACAGGGGGACCGAACACCGGGGAGCTGTTTTTT.

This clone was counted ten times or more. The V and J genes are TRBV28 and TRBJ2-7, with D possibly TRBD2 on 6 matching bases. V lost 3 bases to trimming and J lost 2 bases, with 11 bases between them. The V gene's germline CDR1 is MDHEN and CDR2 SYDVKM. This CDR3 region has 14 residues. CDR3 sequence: CASSFPGDAYEQYF. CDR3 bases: TGTGCCAGCAGTTTTCCGGGGGACGCCTACGAGCAGTACTTC.

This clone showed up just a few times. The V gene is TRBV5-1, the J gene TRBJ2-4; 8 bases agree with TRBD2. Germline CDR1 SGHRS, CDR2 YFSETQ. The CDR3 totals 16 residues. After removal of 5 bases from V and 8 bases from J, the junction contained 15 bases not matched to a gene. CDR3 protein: CASRPTSGQPGDIQYF. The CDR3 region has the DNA TGCGCCAGCAGGCCAACTAGCGGCCAACCAGGGGACATTCAGTACTTC.

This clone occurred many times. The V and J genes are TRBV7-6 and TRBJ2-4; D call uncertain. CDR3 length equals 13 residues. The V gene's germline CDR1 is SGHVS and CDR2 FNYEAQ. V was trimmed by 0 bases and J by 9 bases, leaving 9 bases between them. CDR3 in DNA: TGTGCCAGCAGCTTAGCCGCGTCACGCATTCAGTACTTC. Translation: CASSLAASRIQYF. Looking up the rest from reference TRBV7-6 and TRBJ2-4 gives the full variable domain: GAGVSQSPRYKVTKRGQDVALRCDPISGHVSLYWYRQALGQGPEFLTYFNYEAQQDKSGLPNDRFSAERPEGSISTLTIQRTEQRDSAMYRCASSLAASRIQYFGAGTRLSVL.

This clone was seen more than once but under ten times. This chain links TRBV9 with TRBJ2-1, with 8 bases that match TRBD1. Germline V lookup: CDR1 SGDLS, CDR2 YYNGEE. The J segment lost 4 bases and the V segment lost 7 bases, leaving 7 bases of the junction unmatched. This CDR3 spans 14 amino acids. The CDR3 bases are TGTGCCAGCGCGCGGACAGGGCAATACAATGAGCAGTTCTTC. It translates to CASARTGQYNEQFF.

The CDR3 loop reads CASSYGGELFF. The CDR3, as DNA: TGTGCCAGCAGTTACGGCGGGGAGCTGTTTTTT. The V gene is TRBV7-9, the J gene TRBJ2-2; D remains ambiguous. CDR3 length: 11 residues. Per germline, CDR1 SEHNR and CDR2 FQNEAQ (reference sequence). V was pared by 6 bases and J by 7 bases, with 6 bases between.

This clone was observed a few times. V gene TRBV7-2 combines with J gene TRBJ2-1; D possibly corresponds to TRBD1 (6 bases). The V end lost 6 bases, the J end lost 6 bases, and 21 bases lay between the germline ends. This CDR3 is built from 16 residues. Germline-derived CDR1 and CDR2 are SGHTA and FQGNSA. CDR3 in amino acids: CASSPQGVLSINEQFF. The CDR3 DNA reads TGTGCCAGCAGTCCACAGGGCGTTCTCTCCATCAATGAGCAGTTCTTC.

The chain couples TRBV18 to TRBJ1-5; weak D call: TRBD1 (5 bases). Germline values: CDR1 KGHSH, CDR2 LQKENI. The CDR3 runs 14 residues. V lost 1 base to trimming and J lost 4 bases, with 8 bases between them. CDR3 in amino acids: CASSPLGPNQPQHF. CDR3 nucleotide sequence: TGTGCCAGCTCACCACTGGGACCAAATCAGCCCCAGCATTTT.

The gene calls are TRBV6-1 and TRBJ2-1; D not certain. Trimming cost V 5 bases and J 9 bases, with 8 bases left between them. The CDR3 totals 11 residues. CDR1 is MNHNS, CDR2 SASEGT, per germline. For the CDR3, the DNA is TGTGCCAGCAGTTCACTGGTTGAGCAGTTCTTC. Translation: CASSSLVEQFF.